The 10 T cell receptor beta chains given below trace back to one sample, sequenced in a study of human T cells and chemical hapten exposure. Time point given: pre-sensitization, week 0. The treatment: therapeutic diphenylcyclopropenone sensitization with weekly scalp DPC. TCRdb re-analysed the RACE reads in MiXCR, keeping a single row per CDR3 protein. This sample has roughly 260,000 distinct CDR3 sequences, with approximately 8.6% found just once. The sample was whole blood, taken in connection with sensitization to the hapten diphenylcyclopropenone (DPC). The source is a woman aged 40 to 49 with alopecia areata. Some clones in this sample may be carry-over from other donors' samples.

The chain couples TRBV28 to TRBJ2-7; no clear D gene. The CDR3 totals 13 residues. Germline CDR1 reads MDHEN; CDR2 reads SYDVKM. The ends were cut back, 5 bases at V and 0 bases at J, with 8 bases in the middle. CDR3 DNA sequence: TGTGCCAGCAGTATTTCTGTCTCCTACGAGCAGTACTTC. It translates to CASSISVSYEQYF.

For this clonotype: One end of the junction varies from germline; a read error may be responsible. The chain joins TRBV2 to TRBJ2-1, with 12 positions matching TRBD2. Germline assignment: CDR1 SNHLY and CDR2 FYNNEI. The CDR3 loop spans 14 amino acids. The CDR3 sequence is CASRPGQGTSGPLF. CDR3 nucleotide sequence: TGTGCCAGCAGACCGGGACAGGGGACTAGCGGGCCCCTCTTC.

This chain links TRBV29-1 with TRBJ1-5; possible D gene TRBD1, 5 bases. Trimming pared 6 bases from V and 4 bases from J, leaving 13 bases between. Germline V gene data show CDR1 as SQVTM and CDR2 as ANQGSEA. This CDR3 region has 13 residues. The CDR3 bases are TGCAGCGTCGGCTGGGGGGGGAATCAGCCCCAGCATTTT. This encodes CSVGWGGNQPQHF.

The chain couples TRBV7-2 to TRBJ2-5, with a weak D call TRBD1 (5 bases). Germline V gene lookup returns CDR1 SGHTA and CDR2 FQGNSA. This CDR3 spans 13 amino acids. Between the trimmed V and J ends, which lost 5 bases and 9 bases, there was a span of 16 bases. CDR3 residues: CASSHPDKGAQYF. In DNA form, the CDR3 reads TGTGCCAGCAGCCACCCGGACAAAGGGGCCCAGTACTTC.

This clonotype was detected a few times. V usage is TRBV3-1 and J usage is TRBJ1-1; weak D call: TRBD1 (5 bases). CDR1 and CDR2 from the germline V gene are LGHDT and YNNKEL (reference sequence). The CDR3 sequence is 14 residues long. The V end lost 7 bases, the J end lost 1 base, and 13 bases lay between the germline ends. CDR3 sequence reads: CASTSRGGNTEAFF. The DNA for the CDR3 is TGTGCCAGCACCTCACGGGGGGGGAACACTGAAGCTTTCTTT.

In this sample, this clonotype turned up a few times. V and J are TRBV27 and TRBJ2-1, with 10 bases aligning to TRBD2. V lost 8 bases to trimming and J lost 3 bases; unmatched junction nucleotides: 7. The V gene's germline CDR1 is MNHEY and CDR2 SMNVEV (reference sequence). The CDR3 covers 15 residues. The CDR3 sequence is CASGVAGGLYNEQFF. In DNA, the CDR3 is TGTGCCAGCGGGGTAGCGGGAGGACTCTACAATGAGCAGTTCTTC.

This clonotype came up a few times. The genes are TRBV7-2 and TRBJ2-1; D gene uncertain. The V and J ends lost 1 base and 6 bases respectively, with 13 bases between them. Germline CDR1 SGHTA, CDR2 FQGNSA. The CDR3 has 15 amino acids. The CDR3 here is CASSLGSTRLNEQFF. The CDR3 DNA reads as TGTGCCAGCAGCTTAGGATCAACCCGCCTCAATGAGCAGTTCTTC.

This clonotype was detected only a few times. V and J are TRBV28 and TRBJ1-1; D uncertain. V was pared by 2 bases and J by 11 bases, with 12 bases between. Per the germline V gene, CDR1 is MDHEN and CDR2 is SYDVKM. This CDR3 contains 12 residues. The CDR3 sequence is CASSLIGNVAFF. The CDR3 DNA reads TGTGCCAGCAGTTTAATAGGGAACGTCGCTTTCTTT.

The sample holds a few counts of this clonotype. The rearrangement links TRBV14 to TRBJ2-3; D not certain. V was pared by 4 bases and J by 4 bases, with 9 bases between. There are 13 residues in the CDR3. CDR1 and CDR2 from the germline V gene are SGHDN and FVKESK. CDR3 sequence reads: CASSRTNADTQYF. The CDR3 DNA follows: TGTGCCAGCAGCCGAACCAACGCAGATACGCAGTATTTT.

This clonotype occurred many times. The chain recombines TRBV4-2 with TRBJ1-5, with a possible D match to TRBD1 (6 bases). Trimming took 1 base from V and 5 from J, leaving 15 bases between them. The germline V gene has CDR1 LGHNA and CDR2 YNFKEQ. This CDR3 is 16 amino acids long. CDR3 sequence (DNA): TGTGCCAGCAGCCAAGGAGCTGACAGGCGATATCAGCCCCAGCATTTT. Translation gives CASSQGADRRYQPQHF.